The T cell receptor beta chain described here comes from a study of cytotoxic CD8 clonotypes in ibrutinib-treated CLL (dated by TCRdb to the early 2020s). Turning to the overall study: In this cohort, about 16 patients were treatment-naive and fewer than 13 were relapsed/refractory, while some 17 had unmutated IGHV. Responses were partial in approximately 24 patients and complete in 2; after median about 68 months follow-up, around 15 stayed in remission and roughly twelve progressed. Samples at response were collected after a median of about 11 months of treatment, with a range of roughly 6 to 36 months. On average, each sample yielded hundreds of thousands of productive templates and over 90,000 productive rearrangements. Of the 90 or so people in the trial, about 27 had longitudinal samples available. Cryopreserved peripheral blood mononuclear cells were collected before treatment, at response, and at either disease progression or sustained remission. All remission and progressive disease samples were collected while patients were still receiving ibrutinib.

Findings and caveats that apply to the study as a whole: Sampling times were not matched between sustained-remission and progressing patients, and lymph node repertoires were not studied. Clonality increased at ibrutinib response, stayed stable in sustained remission, and fell back toward baseline at progression. Public clonotypes were rare and either shrank or stayed stable during treatment, and the rise in clonality at ibrutinib response reflected expansion of private clonotypes. Baseline clonality exceeded that of age-matched healthy donors and correlated strongly with circulating CD8+ T-cell counts.

The sample's time point label, in plain terms: more than 10 months on ibrutinib. For TCR beta library preparation, approximately 2 micrograms of genomic DNA were extracted from the cryopreserved PBMCs. High-throughput TCR beta sequencing was performed on longitudinal blood samples from CLL patients receiving ibrutinib monotherapy. The patients took part in an open-label, single-center phase 2 trial of ibrutinib monotherapy. The goal of deep resolution MiSeq sequencing was a depth between 1 in 1 million and 1 in 200,000 T cells, and coverage averaged 10x per clonotype. TCR beta libraries were generated with the immunoSEQ hsTCRB Kit. From the authors' description of their analysis: Data were analyzed with ImmunoSEQ Data Assistant and ImmunoSEQ Analyzer, with V, D and J genes assigned per IMGT definitions. Clonality, which ranges from 0 to 1, was calculated as one minus the normalized Shannon entropy of productive rearrangement frequencies. Public clonotype analysis was restricted to overrepresented clonotypes comprising at least 0.05% of each patient's repertoire. Roughly 13 age-matched healthy donor repertoires from immuneACCESS were used as controls for clonality. The clones in this table, taken by TCRdb from immuneACCESS, are in-frame only. Not every clone is retained; where verified, under half of the shortfall comes from an unresolved V gene, and the cause of the rest is unknown. The V and J calls and clone size come from that table; D and trimming were worked out from the DNA. Present in this sample are approximately 150,000 clones, around 77% of which were seen just once. Of the sample, 25% to 35% falls within the top ten clones.

Details on this clone: Its antigen is currently not known. Base qualities are missing; no much larger clone stands one base away.

Trimming takes 1 base from V and 4 bases from J, and the germline ends sit 15 bases apart. Reading the germline V gene gives CDR1 SGHRS and CDR2 YFSETQ. The CDR3 sequence holds 16 residues, the cysteine and phenylalanine included. Only CDR3 DNA remains: 48 bases, in frame from the first base. Sample: PBMCs, taken after 12 months of ibrutinib treatment. This chain is built from TRBV5-1 and TRBJ1-3; TRBD1 is a weak D gene call, 5 bases matching. This sequence originates from a human donor with chronic lymphocytic leukemia. The bases read TGCGCCAGCAGCTTGACAGGACCTGGAGGAGGAAACACCATATATTTT. It is translated as CASSLTGPGGGNTIYF.